Only one count was recorded for the clone carrying this T cell receptor beta chain. What it binds is not known. Sequencing was performed with immunoSEQ multiplex PCR; in TCRdb, only in-frame clones are kept and a portion is missing. The sample carries hundreds of thousands of clones, about 90% recorded once. V was shortened by 1 base and J by 4 bases, with 10 bases between the two germline ends. Per the germline V gene, CDR1 is SGHTA and CDR2 is FQGNSA. CDR3 length: 14 amino acids. This sample is part of a study of cytomegalovirus exposure and HLA in healthy donors. The approximately 130-subject validation cohort, separate from the roughly 700-subject first cohort, included the donors. Findings and caveats of the study: In the 130 or so validation repertoires, just under 95% of cluster scores exceeded 0, per a later analysis.

Sequencing input: PBMCs. The chain employs TRBV7-2 and TRBJ1-2; D may be TRBD1 (6 bases). The clonotype was recovered from a man aged 18 to 35 in good health and CMV-seropositive. CDR3 amino acids: CASSLDGRGYGYTF. The CDR3 DNA follows: TGTGCCAGCAGCTTAGATGGCAGGGGCTATGGCTACACCTTC.